This TCR beta chain was observed in a study of T cell repertoires in cytomegalovirus infection. Across the whole study: HLA-B-restricted CMV epitopes that are well studied were used alongside recently identified HLA-C-restricted ones.

General study findings and limits: Dominating the ex vivo response were TCR beta clonotypes that were CMV-specific and HLA-C-restricted.

V lost 3 bases, J lost 2 bases, and 20 bases lay in between. Germline CDR1 DFQATT, CDR2 SNEGSKA (reference sequence). The CDR3 runs to 16 residues. TCRdb processed the reads anew with MiXCR; each CDR3 protein has one entry. The repertoire holds fewer than 1,000,000 distinct CDR3 sequences, with less than 40% as singletons. Comment on this clonotype: What it binds is unknown.

The TCR comes from a human donor in good health (CMV status not recorded). Some clones in this sample may be carry-over from other donors' samples. The specimen was cultured CD8+ T cells from PBMCs, collected from culture after CMV antigen stimulation. The V call is TRBV20-1, the J call TRBJ2-7, with D possibly matching TRBD1 (5 bases). Here the CDR3 DNA reads TGCAGTGCTAGCCGCCAGGGAAGGAAGGGGCCCTACGAGCAGTACGTC. Translating gives CSASRQGRKGPYEQYV.